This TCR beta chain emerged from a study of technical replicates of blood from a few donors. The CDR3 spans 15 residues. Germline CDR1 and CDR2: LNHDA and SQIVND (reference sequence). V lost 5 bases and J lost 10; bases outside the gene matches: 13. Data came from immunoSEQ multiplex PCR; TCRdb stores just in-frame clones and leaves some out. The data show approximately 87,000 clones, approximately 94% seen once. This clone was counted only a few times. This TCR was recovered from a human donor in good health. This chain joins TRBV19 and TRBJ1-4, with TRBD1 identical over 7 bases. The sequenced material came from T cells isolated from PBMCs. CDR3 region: CASSAQEQGMRKLFF. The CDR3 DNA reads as TGTGCCAGTAGTGCCCAGGAACAGGGGATGAGAAAACTGTTTTTT.